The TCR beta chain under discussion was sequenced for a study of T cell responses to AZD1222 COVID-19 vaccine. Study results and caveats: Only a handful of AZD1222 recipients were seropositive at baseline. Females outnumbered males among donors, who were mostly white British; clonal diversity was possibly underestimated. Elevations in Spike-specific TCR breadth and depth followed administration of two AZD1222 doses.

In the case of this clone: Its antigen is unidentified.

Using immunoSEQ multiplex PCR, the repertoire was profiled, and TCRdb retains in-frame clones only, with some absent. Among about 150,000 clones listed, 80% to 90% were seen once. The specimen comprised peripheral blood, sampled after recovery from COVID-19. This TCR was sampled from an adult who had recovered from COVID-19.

The CDR3 spells CASRSGTAQETQYF. CDR3 DNA: TGTGCCAGCAGATCGGGGACGGCCCAAGAGACCCAGTACTTC. The chain employs TRBV28 and TRBJ2-5; either TRBD1 or TRBD2 may fit D (5 bases each). With 6 bases removed from V and 1 base from J, the gap between germline ends came to 12 bases. This CDR3 has 14 amino acids. The germline V gene encodes CDR1 MDHEN and CDR2 SYDVKM.